These T cell receptor beta chains were read from a single sample in a study of CD8 T cells in ankylosing spondylitis. TCRdb recomputed calls from the 5' RACE reads with MiXCR, one row per CDR3 protein. Here the sample spans 200,000 to 250,000 distinct CDR3 sequences, roughly a tenth being singletons. Sequenced sample: blood, either unsorted or a sorted T cell fraction (not recorded which). These receptors all come from a male donor with ankylosing spondylitis or in good health (not recorded which). Both conserved end residues are part of each CDR3. Fields, in order: CDR3 protein, CDR3 DNA, V gene, clone size, D gene, J gene. A D gene is named only where the DNA matches it firmly. Only some rows state a clone size, as once, few, many or a class for expanded clones.

CDR3: CATSRDRAEAFF
DNA: TGTGCCACCAGCAGAGATAGAGCTGAAGCTTTCTTT
V: TRBV15
size: many
D: -
J: TRBJ1-1

CDR3: CASSPSGGVETQYF
DNA: TGTGCCAGCAGCCCATCAGGGGGTGTAGAGACCCAGTACTTC
V: TRBV9
size: many
D: TRBD1
J: TRBJ2-5

CDR3: CSAPNRRDSGGTDTQYF
DNA: TGCAGTGCTCCCAATCGTCGTGACAGCGGGGGAACAGATACGCAGTATTTT
V: TRBV20-1
size: many
D: TRBD2
J: TRBJ2-3

CDR3: CASSETGSAEQYF
DNA: TGTGCCAGCAGCGAGACAGGGAGCGCCGAGCAGTACTTC
V: TRBV14
size: many
D: TRBD1
J: TRBJ2-7

CDR3: CASSRTGTDTQYF
DNA: TGTGCCAGCAGTCGGACGGGGACAGATACGCAGTATTTT
V: TRBV12-3/TRBV12-4
size: many
D: -
J: TRBJ2-3

CDR3: CASIGQGNGYTF
DNA: TGTGCCAGCATTGGACAGGGAAATGGCTACACCTTC
V: TRBV2
size: many
D: TRBD1
J: TRBJ1-2

CDR3: CASSESGEGYNEQFF
DNA: TGTGCCAGCAGTGAGAGCGGGGAGGGATACAATGAGCAGTTCTTC
V: TRBV2
size: -
D: TRBD2
J: TRBJ2-1

CDR3: CASSLGQGLRLAKNIQYF
DNA: TGCGCCAGCAGCTTGGGACAGGGGTTGAGGTTAGCCAAAAACATTCAGTACTTC
V: TRBV5-1
size: many
D: TRBD1
J: TRBJ2-4

CDR3: CSARVASGIATNEKLFF
DNA: TGCAGTGCTAGAGTAGCCTCGGGGATTGCAACTAATGAAAAACTGTTTTTT
V: TRBV20-1
size: few
D: -
J: TRBJ1-4

CDR3: CASSVARGRSDTQYF
DNA: TGTGCCAGCAGCGTAGCGAGGGGGCGGTCAGATACGCAGTATTTT
V: TRBV9
size: many
D: TRBD1
J: TRBJ2-3

CDR3: CASSLDGNSGNTIYF
DNA: TGTGCCAGCAGCTTGGACGGCAACTCTGGAAACACCATATATTTT
V: TRBV5-5
size: many
D: -
J: TRBJ1-3